One and the same sample provided the 13 T cell receptor beta chains below, sequenced in a study of Ad26.COV2.S vaccination and SARS-CoV-2 variants. Treatment indicated: 15 to 20 received Ad26.COV2.S at low or high dose, single or two shots; about 5 received placebo; per-sample allocation not given. Sampling occurred on day 63 after the first vaccine or placebo injection. Method: immunoSEQ multiplex PCR; TCRdb's copy keeps in-frame clones and lacks some. The sample shows 380,000 or so clones, roughly 90% of them seen only once. Sample: peripheral blood, taken in a trial of Ad26.COV2.S vaccine versus placebo. These receptors were collected from a person aged 18-65 years who received the Ad26.COV2.S COVID-19 vaccine or a placebo.

This chain connects TRBV27 to TRBJ1-6; TRBD1 agrees at 9 bases. Unmatched junction bases numbered 6, after V lost 5 bases and J lost 10 bases. CDR3 size: 14 residues. Per germline, CDR1 MNHEY and CDR2 SMNVEV (reference sequence). The CDR3 nucleotides are TGTGCCAGCAGTCTGGGACAGGGTGAATCACCCCTCCACTTT. Amino acid sequence: CASSLGQGESPLHF.

V usage is TRBV11-2 and J usage is TRBJ1-4, with TRBD1 matching over 9 bases. This CDR3 comprises 15 residues. Germline V gene lookup returns CDR1 SGHAT and CDR2 FQNNGV. V lost 5 bases to trimming and J lost 7 bases; unmatched junction nucleotides: 8. CDR3 bases: TGTGCCAGCAGCCCTTACAGGGGGCCTGGTGAAAAACTGTTTTTT. Its translation: CASSPYRGPGEKLFF.

The rearrangement joins TRBV19 to TRBJ2-7, with unresolved D. The length of the CDR3 is 15 residues. V was clipped by 5 bases and J by 2 bases, with 16 bases between them. Germline CDR1 LNHDA, CDR2 SQIVND (reference sequence). CDR3 amino acids: CASSPDRTAAYEQYF. The CDR3 nucleotides read TGTGCCAGTAGTCCTGACCGGACGGCAGCCTACGAGCAGTACTTC.

This chain joins TRBV7-3 and TRBJ2-2; 7 bases are shared with TRBD1. V lost 1 base, J lost 4 bases, and 3 bases stayed unmatched. The CDR3 contains 15 residues. Germline lookup yields CDR1 SGHTA and CDR2 FQGTGA. The CDR3 is CASSLRTGGTGELFF. The CDR3 DNA sequence: TGTGCCAGCAGCTTAAGGACAGGAGGCACCGGGGAGCTGTTTTTT.

This rearrangement joins TRBV9 to TRBJ2-1, with 7 positions matching TRBD2. The V and J ends lost 7 bases and 0 bases, in that order; junction bases with no gene match: 10. CDR3 length: 16 residues. Germline CDR1 and CDR2: SGDLS and YYNGEE. CDR3 sequence: CASAVAGGSSYNEQFF. DNA of the CDR3: TGTGCCAGCGCCGTGGCCGGGGGGAGCTCCTACAATGAGCAGTTCTTC. The whole variable domain, remainder taken from reference TRBV9 and TRBJ2-1, is DSGVTQTPKHLITATGQRVTLRCSPRSGDLSVYWYQQSLDQGLQFLIQYYNGEERAKGNILERFSAQQFPDLHSELNLSSLELGDSALYFCASAVAGGSSYNEQFFGPGTRLTVL.

This clone was picked up one time. V usage is TRBV2 and J usage is TRBJ1-1; the D is unclear. The CDR3 has 14 amino acids. Trimming removed 0 bases from V and 0 bases from J, with 5 bases in between. From germline, CDR1 is SNHLY and CDR2 FYNNEI. The CDR3: CASSEAFMNTEAFF. The DNA of the CDR3 is TGTGCCAGCAGTGAAGCCTTTATGAACACTGAAGCTTTCTTT.

As for this clone: Different DNA sequences within this sample yield the same CDR3. J is TRBJ1-2 and V is TRBV9; D is uncertain. The CDR3 contains 13 residues. The germline V and J ends were trimmed by 0 bases and 2 bases, with 5 bases remaining between them. From germline, CDR1 is SGDLS and CDR2 YYNGEE. The CDR3 is CASSVGQNYGYTF. The CDR3 nucleotides are TGTGCCAGCAGCGTAGGCCAGAACTATGGCTACACCTTC. The full variable domain, its missing parts supplied by reference TRBV9 and TRBJ1-2, is DSGVTQTPKHLITATGQRVTLRCSPRSGDLSVYWYQQSLDQGLQFLIQYYNGEERAKGNILERFSAQQFPDLHSELNLSSLELGDSALYFCASSVGQNYGYTFGSGTRLTVV.

The chain has TRBV7-2 and TRBJ2-7, with 9 bases lining up with TRBD2. Germline assignment: CDR1 SGHTA and CDR2 FQGNSA. This CDR3 contains 15 residues. The junction had 4 bases not matched to a gene; V was cut back by 1 base and J by 3 bases. The CDR3 sequence is CASSLGLAVFYEQYF. The CDR3 nucleotides read TGTGCCAGCAGCTTAGGACTAGCGGTTTTCTACGAGCAGTACTTC.

This clone was found once. In nucleotides, the CDR3 is TGTGCCAGCAGCTTAGCCCTCCCCACGCAGTATTTT. It encodes CASSLALPTQYF. The rearrangement joins TRBV7-2 to TRBJ2-3; D remains ambiguous. Deletions cut 0 bases from V and 9 bases from J, with 7 bases between. Germline-derived CDR1 and CDR2 are SGHTA and FQGNSA. The CDR3 spans 12 residues. Using reference TRBV7-2 and TRBJ2-3 for the parts outside the CDR3, the full variable domain is GAGVSQSPSNKVTEKGKDVELRCDPISGHTALYWYRQSLGQGLEFLIYFQGNSAPDKSGLPSDRFSAERTGGSVSTLTIQRTQQEDSAVYLCASSLALPTQYFGPGTRLTVL.

CDR3 region: CASSGQGGGYTF. DNA of the CDR3: TGTGCCAGCAGCGGTCAGGGCGGGGGCTACACCTTC. The V call is TRBV7-9, the J call TRBJ1-2, with D maybe TRBD1 (5 bases). Germline lookup yields CDR1 SEHNR and CDR2 FQNEAQ (reference sequence). The CDR3 runs to 12 residues. The V and J ends lost 5 bases and 8 bases respectively, with 12 bases between them. Full variable domain (outside the CDR3, taken from reference TRBV7-9 and TRBJ1-2): DTGVSQNPRHKITKRGQNVTFRCDPISEHNRLYWYRQTLGQGPEFLTYFQNEAQLEKSRLLSDRFSAERPKGSFSTLEIQRTEQGDSAMYLCASSGQGGGYTFGSGTRLTVV.

This clone has a single count. CDR3 residues: CASRGTGGHEKLFF. In DNA, the CDR3 is TGTGCCAGCCGAGGAACAGGGGGCCATGAAAAACTGTTTTTT. The gene calls are TRBV28 and TRBJ1-4, with 9 bases identical to TRBD1. Losses at the gene ends were 8 bases for V and 6 bases for J; bases not matched to a gene: 7. The germline CDR1 and CDR2 sequences are MDHEN and SYDVKM. The CDR3 consists of 14 residues.

This clone was counted only a few times. CDR3 protein: CASSVRHDNSPLHF. CDR3 sequence (DNA): TGTGCCAGCAGTGTTCGACACGATAATTCACCCCTCCACTTT. The genes are TRBV6-4 and TRBJ1-6; no definite D call. V was shortened by 4 bases and J by 5 bases, with 9 bases between the two germline ends. Per the germline V gene, CDR1 is MRHNA and CDR2 is SNTAGT. CDR3 length: 14 residues.

CDR3 sequence: CATSDATGVGYTF. The CDR3, as DNA: TGTGCCACCAGTGACGCGACAGGGGTCGGCTACACCTTC. This chain links TRBV24-1 with TRBJ1-2, with 8 bases matching TRBD1. The CDR3 spans 13 residues. Germline CDR1 KGHDR, CDR2 SFDVKD. V lost 4 bases, J lost 8 bases, and 5 bases stayed unmatched.